The 32 T cell receptor beta chains below come from one sample, sequenced in a study of STAT3 mutations in large granular lymphocyte leukemia. Produced via immunoSEQ multiplex PCR; TCRdb's table is partial and in-frame only. The sample includes about 15,000 clones, nearly 95% of them seen just once. Study conclusions and caveats: Every T-cell large granular lymphocyte leukemia patient had at least one immunodominant TCR beta clonotype.

These receptors are not linked to any known antigen. Sample: peripheral blood mononuclear cells. All receptors come from a woman aged 45-65 years with T-cell large granular lymphocyte leukemia. Some clones in this sample may be carry-over from other donors' samples.

The rearrangement uses TRBV11-2 and TRBJ2-1, with 7 bases matching TRBD2. V lost 3 bases, J lost 9 bases, and 11 bases stayed unmatched. The CDR3 sequence is 15 residues long. From germline, CDR1 is SGHAT and CDR2 FQNNGV. The CDR3 here is CASSFDGRLQGEQFF. The CDR3 DNA sequence: TGTGCCAGCAGCTTTGACGGGAGGCTCCAGGGTGAGCAGTTCTTC.

This chain uses TRBV30 with TRBJ2-2; D gene uncertain. The germline V and J ends were trimmed by 0 bases and 4 bases, with 9 bases remaining between them. The CDR3 consists of 14 residues. Looked up from germline, CDR1 is GTSNPN and CDR2 is SVGIG (reference sequence). The CDR3 region has the DNA TGTGCCTGGAGTGTTGGGATTCTCACCGGGGAGCTGTTTTTT. Its protein product is CAWSVGILTGELFF.

This clone came up once. The CDR3 DNA follows: TGTGCCAGCAGCTTAAAGGGCGGGAGCTACTATGGCTACACCTTC. It translates to CASSLKGGSYYGYTF. The chain combines TRBV7-2 with TRBJ1-2; D call uncertain. Germline-derived CDR1 and CDR2 are SGHTA and FQGNSA. V lost 2 bases to trimming and J lost 3 bases, with 13 bases between them. CDR3 length equals 15 residues.

The chain couples TRBV27 to TRBJ2-1; no firm D call. Deletions cut 8 bases from V and 0 bases from J, with 17 bases between. CDR1 is MNHEY and CDR2 is SMNVEV in the germline V gene (reference sequence). The CDR3 runs to 16 residues. The CDR3 is CASRVSMSSSYNEQFF. In DNA form, the CDR3 reads TGTGCCAGCCGAGTTAGCATGAGCAGCTCCTACAATGAGCAGTTCTTC.

The V gene is TRBV7-9, the J gene TRBJ1-1; TRBD1 might be the D (6 bases). Between the trimmed V and J ends, which lost 5 bases and 6 bases, there was a span of 16 bases. Germline loops: CDR1 SEHNR, CDR2 FQNEAQ (reference sequence). The CDR3 runs to 14 residues. The CDR3 bases are TGTGCCAGCAGCGGATCCAGGGGTGCGGCTGAAGCTTTCTTT. This codes for CASSGSRGAAEAFF.

The V call is TRBV5-1, the J call TRBJ2-3, with a weak D call TRBD2 (6 bases). Trimming removed 5 bases from V and 5 bases from J, with 21 bases in between. The germline gives CDR1 SGHRS, CDR2 YFSETQ. The CDR3 length is 16 residues. The DNA for the CDR3 is TGCGCCAGCAGGTCCTCCGGCGGGGTGGTGGTAGATACGCAGTATTTT. Encoded protein: CASRSSGGVVVDTQYF.

The chain links TRBV18 to TRBJ2-7, with 8 bases matching TRBD1. The CDR3 has 13 amino acids. V lost 4 bases and J lost 3; bases outside the gene matches: 2. Per the germline V gene, CDR1 is KGHSH and CDR2 is LQKENI. In DNA, the CDR3 is TGTGCCAGCTCACGGGGACAGGACTACGAGCAGTACTTC. Translated: CASSRGQDYEQYF.

The chain joins TRBV7-9 to TRBJ1-2, with D possibly TRBD1 on 6 matching bases. The CDR3 is 14 amino acids. V was pared by 5 bases and J by 4 bases, with 14 bases between. CDR1 is SEHNR and CDR2 is FQNEAQ in the germline V gene (reference sequence). For the CDR3, the DNA is TGTGCCAGCAGCCGACCGGGACAACTCTATGGCTACACCTTC. It encodes CASSRPGQLYGYTF.

The V call is TRBV4-1, the J call TRBJ1-1, with TRBD1 matching over 7 bases. Losses at the gene ends were 0 bases for V and 0 bases for J; bases not matched to a gene: 16. This CDR3 has 20 amino acids. The germline gives CDR1 MGHRA, CDR2 YSYEKL. As DNA, the CDR3 is TGCGCCAGCAGCCAAGATCAGGTTGGGAGACAGGGAACAATGAACACTGAAGCTTTCTTT. This translates into CASSQDQVGRQGTMNTEAFF.

CDR3 in DNA: TGTGCCATCCAACGGGGGGGAGAGACCCAGTACTTC. Translated: CAIQRGGETQYF. The J gene is TRBJ2-5, the V gene TRBV7-9; 8 bases are a match to TRBD2. CDR3 length: 12 residues. V was clipped by 10 bases and J by 4 bases; unmatched bases: 5. Per germline, CDR1 SEHNR and CDR2 FQNEAQ (reference sequence).

The chain uses TRBV4-3 and TRBJ2-2; a possible D gene is TRBD2 (5 bases). The CDR3 is 16 residues long. The germline V gene has CDR1 LGHNA and CDR2 YSLEER. The V end lost 0 bases, the J end lost 0 bases, and 8 bases lay between the germline ends. The CDR3 region has the DNA TGCGCCAGCAGCCAAGAAACTAGTACGAACACCGGGGAGCTGTTTTTT. It encodes CASSQETSTNTGELFF.

The rearrangement uses TRBV18 and TRBJ1-1, with unresolved D. The CDR3 consists of 14 residues. The germline V gene encodes CDR1 KGHSH and CDR2 LQKENI. V was cut by 3 bases and J by 1 base, with 9 bases left in between. CDR3 region: CASSPGIKNTEAFF. In DNA form, the CDR3 reads TGTGCCAGCTCACCCGGCATAAAGAACACTGAAGCTTTCTTT.

This rearrangement joins TRBV30 to TRBJ2-1; 8 positions match TRBD1. The CDR3 has 16 amino acids. V trimming: 4 bases; J trimming: 9 bases; junction bases outside the gene matches: 17. Germline values: CDR1 GTSNPN, CDR2 SVGIG (reference sequence). In DNA, the CDR3 is TGTGCCTGGAACTTAACTCCGACAGGGGCGGTGGGTGAGCAGTTCTTC. It yields the protein CAWNLTPTGAVGEQFF.

This clone is a singleton in its sample. The chain couples TRBV28 to TRBJ2-3, with D possibly matching TRBD2 (5 bases). The CDR3 is 13 amino acids. V dropped 6 bases and J dropped 8 bases, with 15 bases sitting between them. From germline, CDR1 is MDHEN and CDR2 SYDVKM. The chain's CDR3 is CASSGGLGGTQYF. CDR3 coding DNA: TGTGCCAGCAGCGGCGGACTGGGCGGTACGCAGTATTTT.

V and J are TRBV18 and TRBJ2-7; D gene uncertain. Trimming pared 5 bases from V and 0 bases from J, leaving 17 bases between. Germline V CDR1 and CDR2: KGHSH, LQKENI. CDR3 length equals 16 residues. DNA for the CDR3: TGTGCCAGCTCATCGACGCATCCAAGCCTCTCCTACGAGCAGTACTTC. It translates to CASSSTHPSLSYEQYF.

J is TRBJ2-3 and V is TRBV11-2; D is possibly TRBD2 (6 bases). Germline CDR1 is SGHAT and CDR2 is FQNNGV. With 2 bases removed from V and 2 bases from J, the gap between germline ends came to 14 bases. There are 16 residues in the CDR3. The CDR3 region has the DNA TGTGCCAGCAGCTTACCTTACGGGACTCCCACAGATACGCAGTATTTT. Translated: CASSLPYGTPTDTQYF.

The chain joins TRBV18 to TRBJ2-3, with TRBD2 identical over 10 bases. Unmatched junction bases numbered 5, after V lost 8 bases and J lost 3 bases. The CDR3 extends over 14 amino acids. CDR1 and CDR2 from the germline V gene are KGHSH and LQKENI. CDR3 DNA: TGTGCCAGCCAATCTAGCGGGAGTACAGATACGCAGTATTTT. Translation gives CASQSSGSTDTQYF. Drawing the rest from reference TRBV18 and TRBJ2-3, the complete variable domain is NAGVMQNPRHLVRRRGQEARLRCSPMKGHSHVYWYRQLPEEGLKFMVYLQKENIIDESGMPKERFSAEFPKEGPSILRIQQVVRGDSAAYFCASQSSGSTDTQYFGPGTRLTVL.

The chain combines TRBV12-5 with TRBJ1-5; TRBD1 is a possible D gene (5 bases). The CDR3 has 15 residues. V was shortened by 5 bases and J by 1 base, with 12 bases between the two germline ends. The germline V gene has CDR1 LGHNT and CDR2 FRNRAP. The CDR3 reads CASGRLRDSNQPQHF. The CDR3 DNA reads as TGTGCTAGTGGTCGCCTCCGGGACAGCAATCAGCCCCAGCATTTT.

The chain employs TRBV5-1 and TRBJ2-2; 9 bases are shared with TRBD2. This CDR3 spans 15 amino acids. Unmatched junction bases numbered 8, after V lost 5 bases and J lost 6 bases. CDR1 SGHRS and CDR2 YFSETQ come from the germline V gene. The CDR3 here is CASSFAGGAAGELFF. The CDR3 nucleotides read TGCGCCAGCAGTTTTGCGGGAGGGGCGGCCGGGGAGCTGTTTTTT.

V gene TRBV4-2 combines with J gene TRBJ1-2, with D unresolved. Per germline, CDR1 LGHNA and CDR2 YNFKEQ. Trimming pared 0 bases from V and 4 bases from J, leaving 6 bases between. The length of the CDR3 is 13 residues. The CDR3 nucleotides are TGTGCCAGCAGCCAAGATTCGATCTATGGCTACACCTTC. Translated, it gives CASSQDSIYGYTF.

The chain has TRBV11-2 and TRBJ2-7; 9 positions match TRBD2. Trimming cost V 3 bases and J 2 bases; bases outside gene matches: 2. The germline V gene has CDR1 SGHAT and CDR2 FQNNGV. The CDR3 sequence is 14 residues long. The CDR3 DNA is TGTGCCAGCAGCTTTAGCGGGAGTACCTACGAGCAGTACTTC. Protein product: CASSFSGSTYEQYF.

This clone has only one observation. This chain links TRBV29-1 with TRBJ2-4, with a tentative D call TRBD1 (6 bases). This CDR3 comprises 13 residues. The V end lost 6 bases, the J end lost 2 bases, and 11 bases lay between the germline ends. Germline V gene sequence: CDR1 SQVTM, CDR2 ANQGSEA. The CDR3 region is CSVSQGTKNIQYF. In DNA form, the CDR3 reads TGCAGCGTGTCACAGGGTACCAAAAACATTCAGTACTTC.

The chain links TRBV7-9 to TRBJ1-1; TRBD1 matches 9 bases. The CDR3 has 17 amino acids. V lost 3 bases and J lost 0; bases outside the gene matches: 8. CDR1 is SEHNR, CDR2 FQNEAQ, per germline (reference sequence). CDR3 loop: CASSFGQGYFMNTEAFF. The CDR3 DNA reads as TGTGCCAGCAGCTTTGGACAGGGGTATTTTATGAACACTGAAGCTTTCTTT.

The chain carries TRBV7-9 and TRBJ1-2; unclear D gene. This CDR3 spans 16 amino acids. Germline CDR1 SEHNR, CDR2 FQNEAQ (reference sequence). V was clipped by 2 bases and J by 1 base, with 14 bases between them. CDR3 protein: CASSLPAQKFNYGYTF. The CDR3 DNA follows: TGTGCCAGCAGCTTACCCGCACAGAAGTTTAACTATGGCTACACCTTC.

The V gene is TRBV29-1, the J gene TRBJ2-1; D is unresolved. The V and J ends lost 4 bases and 6 bases respectively, with 7 bases between them. The CDR3 is 11 amino acids. Germline V CDR1 and CDR2: SQVTM, ANQGSEA. The CDR3 DNA follows: TGCAGCGTTGTAGGTCTCAATGAGCAGTTCTTC. Its protein is CSVVGLNEQFF.

CDR3 residues: CASSLIRTDTQYF. In DNA, the CDR3 is TGTGCCAGCTCACTTATACGAACAGATACGCAGTATTTT. The chain recombines TRBV18 with TRBJ2-3, with D uncertain. Trimming stripped 4 bases from V and 3 bases from J, with 8 bases between. The CDR3 is made up of 13 amino acids. The germline CDR1 and CDR2 sequences are KGHSH and LQKENI.

This chain connects TRBV5-5 to TRBJ1-1, with D perhaps TRBD1 (6 bases). Looked up from germline, CDR1 is SGHKS and CDR2 is YYEKEE (reference sequence). The CDR3 length is 15 residues. Trimming took off 4 bases at V and 1 base at J, with 14 bases between the two ends. CDR3 protein: CASSPHGGQNTEAFF. In nucleotides, the CDR3 is TGTGCCAGCAGCCCCCATGGGGGGCAGAACACTGAAGCTTTCTTT.

The CDR3 region is CATSRDLGNTEAFF. The CDR3 DNA reads TGTGCCACCAGCAGAGATCTAGGGAACACTGAAGCTTTCTTT. The chain recombines TRBV15 with TRBJ1-1; D is uncertain. The CDR3 extends over 14 amino acids. Germline V gene lookup returns CDR1 LNHNV and CDR2 YYDKDF (reference sequence). V lost 0 bases to trimming and J lost 1 base, with 6 bases between them.

The rearrangement links TRBV7-9 to TRBJ2-1, with 10 bases that match TRBD2. CDR3 length: 16 amino acids. The germline gives CDR1 SEHNR, CDR2 FQNEAQ (reference sequence). Losses at the gene ends were 6 bases for V and 9 bases for J; bases not matched to a gene: 14. CDR3 in DNA: TGTGCCAGCAGTTTCAGGGGGTCTAGCGGGAGAAGTGAGCAGTTCTTC. Protein sequence: CASSFRGSSGRSEQFF.

This chain uses TRBV5-1 with TRBJ2-7; either TRBD1 or TRBD2 may fit D (5 bases each). CDR1 and CDR2 (germline): SGHRS, YFSETQ. This CDR3 comprises 15 residues. Trimming removed 3 bases from V and 3 bases from J, with 16 bases in between. This CDR3 is CASSSRTGPSYEQYF. CDR3 in DNA: TGCGCCAGCAGCTCGCGGACGGGACCCAGCTACGAGCAGTACTTC.

The CDR3 sequence: CASSRSSRGPYEQYF. The CDR3 coding sequence is TGTGCCAGTAGTAGATCGAGCAGGGGGCCATACGAGCAGTACTTC. The chain has TRBV19 and TRBJ2-7, with 8 bases matching TRBD1. The germline CDR1 and CDR2 sequences are LNHDA and SQIVND (reference sequence). The trim removed 4 bases at V and 4 bases at J, leaving 9 bases unmatched. This CDR3 has 15 amino acids.

V and J are TRBV30 and TRBJ1-5; unclear D gene. CDR3 length equals 13 residues. The V end was cut by 2 bases, the J end by 5 bases, with 10 bases between. In germline, CDR1 is GTSNPN, CDR2 SVGIG (reference sequence). CDR3 protein: CAWSQDPDQPQHF. CDR3 sequence (DNA): TGTGCCTGGAGTCAGGACCCGGATCAGCCCCAGCATTTT.